These 20 T cell receptor beta chains came from one sample sequenced in a study of CD8+CD57+ T cells in acquired aplastic anemia. Genomic DNA, serving as template, underwent TCR beta VDJ and CDR3 profiling. TCRdb used MiXCR to reprocess the reads, holding one entry per CDR3 protein. The top ten hold about 44% of the sample, which has some 180,000 distinct CDR3 sequences, about three fifths seen once. Patients included in sequencing had previously demonstrated CD8+CD57+ cell expansion by flow cytometry. The sequenced sample was sorted CD4+, CD8+, or CD8+CD57+ T cells (not recorded which) from PBMCs. The receptors here all came from a human donor with aplastic anemia.

This clonotype was detected a few times. V is TRBV19 and J is TRBJ2-7; a weak D match, TRBD2 (5 bases). The CDR3 runs to 13 residues. Germline V gives CDR1 LNHDA, CDR2 SQIVND (reference sequence). V dropped 11 bases and J dropped 0 bases, with 14 bases sitting between them. As DNA, the CDR3 is TGTGCCTCAAGAGGGCAGTACTCCTACGAGCAGTACTTC. Translation gives CASRGQYSYEQYF.

This chain joins TRBV9 and TRBJ2-7; TRBD2 matches 9 bases. V was pared by 2 bases and J by 7 bases, with 10 bases of the junction left unmatched. The CDR3 is 15 amino acids. Germline V gives CDR1 SGDLS, CDR2 YYNGEE. The DNA of the CDR3 is TGTGCCAGCAGCGTGGCGGGAGGGCCAGGTTTTGAGCAGTACTTC. Its translation is CASSVAGGPGFEQYF.

This clonotype appeared a single time. The junction shows a germline mismatch at one end, possibly a read error. The chain joins TRBV2 to TRBJ2-7; D is perhaps TRBD1 (6 bases). CDR3 length: 14 residues. Germline V CDR1 and CDR2: SNHLY, FYNNEI. The CDR3 nucleotides are TGTGCCAGCAGTGAAGGGGGGCCAACCTACGGGCAGTACTTC. Amino acid sequence: CASSEGGPTYGQYF.

This clonotype was seen a few times. V usage is TRBV20-1 and J usage is TRBJ2-3; maybe TRBD2 (5 bases). Germline V gene sequence: CDR1 DFQATT, CDR2 SNEGSKA (reference sequence). Trimming left V 3 bases short and J 0 bases short, with 10 bases between. The CDR3 contains 14 residues. The CDR3 sequence: CSASSGVSTDTQYF. For the CDR3, the DNA is TGCAGTGCTAGTTCCGGGGTGAGCACAGATACGCAGTATTTT.

V and J are TRBV2 and TRBJ1-2; 7 bases match TRBD1. Germline values: CDR1 SNHLY, CDR2 FYNNEI. The CDR3 runs 15 residues. The V segment lost 2 bases and the J segment 4 bases; nucleotides outside the gene matches: 7. CDR3 nucleotide sequence: TGTGCCAGCAGTGAACAGGGGGGGTTGGGCTATGGCTACACCTTC. Protein product: CASSEQGGLGYGYTF.

A few counts support this clonotype. The CDR3 nucleotides read TGCAGTGCTAGGGTCAACACCGGGGAGCTGTTTTTT. It codes for CSARVNTGELFF. The chain is built from TRBV20-1 and TRBJ2-2; no clear D gene. V lost 3 bases, J lost 2 bases, and 4 bases lay in between. The CDR3 has 12 residues. Germline V gene data show CDR1 as DFQATT and CDR2 as SNEGSKA (reference sequence).

The chain joins TRBV7-9 to TRBJ2-7, with D possibly being TRBD2 (6 bases). This CDR3 is built from 13 residues. Per germline, CDR1 SEHNR and CDR2 FQNEAQ (reference sequence). Trimming left V 0 bases short and J 5 bases short, with 8 bases between. The CDR3 reads CASSLATGDEQYF. The CDR3 bases are TGTGCCAGCAGCTTAGCGACGGGAGACGAGCAGTACTTC.

This rearrangement joins TRBV20-1 to TRBJ1-5; no definite D call. CDR3 length equals 14 residues. Germline values: CDR1 DFQATT, CDR2 SNEGSKA (reference sequence). The V end was cut by 4 bases, the J end by 3 bases, with 13 bases between. The CDR3 DNA sequence: TGCAGTGCTATTTCGGTGGACTCCAATCAGCCCCAGCATTTT. Translated, it gives CSAISVDSNQPQHF.

V is TRBV10-3 and J is TRBJ1-2; 11 nucleotides match TRBD1. Looked up from germline, CDR1 is ENHRY and CDR2 is SYGVKD. V lost 4 bases, J lost 4 bases, and 5 bases stayed unmatched. The CDR3 covers 15 residues. This chain's CDR3 is CAISGTGGSPYGYTF. CDR3 sequence (DNA): TGTGCCATCAGTGGGACAGGGGGCAGTCCCTATGGCTACACCTTC.

The J gene is TRBJ2-1, the V gene TRBV19, with 8 bases identical to TRBD2. This CDR3 comprises 15 residues. V dropped 5 bases and J dropped 3; count of bases not matched to a gene: 6. The germline V gene encodes CDR1 LNHDA and CDR2 SQIVND (reference sequence). In DNA, the CDR3 is TGTGCCAGTAGTGCCTACGGGACTAGCTACAATGAGCAGTTCTTC. It translates to CASSAYGTSYNEQFF.

The sample holds many counts of this clonotype. J is TRBJ2-7 and V is TRBV7-9; a weak D match, TRBD2 (5 bases). The CDR3 totals 13 residues. From germline, CDR1 is SEHNR and CDR2 FQNEAQ (reference sequence). V was cut by 4 bases and J by 1 base, with 8 bases left in between. The CDR3 reads CASSSGFSYEQYF. In nucleotides, the CDR3 is TGTGCCAGCAGCTCGGGATTTTCCTACGAGCAGTACTTC.

The chain has TRBV7-8 and TRBJ1-1; the D gene is possibly TRBD1 (6 bases). CDR1 is SGHVS, CDR2 FQNEAQ, per germline. There are 15 residues in the CDR3. V lost 1 base and J lost 4, with 13 bases in between. The CDR3 loop is CASSLGTDSVTEAFF. As DNA, the CDR3 is TGTGCCAGCAGCTTAGGGACAGACTCCGTCACTGAAGCTTTCTTT. The whole variable domain, filled in from reference TRBV7-8 and TRBJ1-1, reads GAGVSQSPRYKVAKRGQDVALRCDPISGHVSLFWYQQALGQGPEFLTYFQNEAQLDKSGLPSDRFFAERPEGSVSTLKIQRTQQEDSAVYLCASSLGTDSVTEAFFGQGTRLTVV.

J is TRBJ1-1 and V is TRBV19, with a weak D call TRBD1 (6 bases). CDR3 length: 14 amino acids. Trimming cost V 5 bases and J 7 bases, with 17 bases left between them. Germline values: CDR1 LNHDA, CDR2 SQIVND (reference sequence). This chain's CDR3 is CASSSGGPYNEAFF. The CDR3 nucleotides are TGTGCCAGTAGTTCGGGGGGCCCCTACAATGAAGCTTTCTTT.

The chain recombines TRBV19 with TRBJ2-3; D possibly corresponds to TRBD1 (5 bases). The germline gives CDR1 LNHDA, CDR2 SQIVND (reference sequence). This CDR3 is 15 amino acids long. Trimming removed 3 bases at V and 0 bases at J, with 10 bases between. This chain's CDR3 is CASSIVRASTDTQYF. The CDR3 DNA is TGTGCCAGTAGTATCGTCAGGGCTAGCACAGATACGCAGTATTTT.

The rearrangement joins TRBV7-3 to TRBJ2-7; 9 nucleotides align to TRBD1. J gave up 2 bases and V 3 bases, and 8 bases lay outside the gene matches. The CDR3 sequence is 16 residues long. The germline gives CDR1 SGHTA, CDR2 FQGTGA. CDR3 sequence: CASSFVDRGRPYEQYF. In DNA form, the CDR3 reads TGTGCCAGCAGCTTCGTCGACAGGGGGAGACCCTACGAGCAGTACTTC.

The gene calls are TRBV20-1 and TRBJ2-5, with D tentatively TRBD1 (5 bases). Per the germline V gene, CDR1 is DFQATT and CDR2 is SNEGSKA (reference sequence). V was pared by 5 bases and J by 1 base, with 17 bases between. The CDR3 has 15 residues. CDR3 residues: CSAEATAAPQETQYF. For the CDR3, the DNA is TGCAGTGCTGAGGCGACAGCAGCGCCCCAAGAGACCCAGTACTTC.

The J gene is TRBJ2-3, the V gene TRBV29-1; TRBD2 might be the D (6 bases). V was trimmed by 3 bases and J by 2 bases, leaving 15 bases between them. CDR3 size: 15 residues. Germline CDR1 SQVTM, CDR2 ANQGSEA. CDR3 region: CSVEAGSGITDTQYF. The CDR3 DNA reads as TGCAGCGTTGAGGCTGGTAGCGGAATCACAGATACGCAGTATTTT.

The chain joins TRBV15 to TRBJ1-1; D gene ambiguous. Germline assignment: CDR1 LNHNV and CDR2 YYDKDF (reference sequence). The CDR3 spans 18 residues. The ends were cut back, 0 bases at V and 0 bases at J, with 17 bases in the middle. Here the CDR3 DNA reads TGTGCCACCAGCAGAGATCGAAACCCTTACGCGTTGAACACTGAAGCTTTCTTT. Translation: CATSRDRNPYALNTEAFF.

The genes are TRBV24-1 and TRBJ1-2; 9 bases are a match to TRBD1. This CDR3 has 18 amino acids. CDR1 is KGHDR, CDR2 SFDVKD, per germline. The ends lost 6 bases at V and 0 bases at J; junction bases unmatched: 13. The CDR3 reads CATSNSGTGNTANYGYTF. DNA of the CDR3: TGTGCCACCAGTAACTCCGGGACAGGGAACACAGCTAACTATGGCTACACCTTC.

This clonotype has only one observation. CDR3 bases: TGCGCCAGCAGCCCTGGGACAGGGGGCGCAAACATATATTTT. Protein: CASSPGTGGANIYF. The chain couples TRBV5-1 to TRBJ1-3, with 12 bases identical to TRBD1. V shed 4 bases and J 12 bases; nucleotides not matched to a gene: 8. Germline V gene data show CDR1 as SGHRS and CDR2 as YFSETQ. This CDR3 contains 14 residues.